This TCR beta chain was recovered during a study of type 1 and type 2 diabetes patients. CDR3 length: 16 amino acids. With 1 base clipped from V and 5 bases from J, the junction kept 9 bases outside the gene matches. Germline V gene sequence: CDR1 WNHNN, CDR2 SYGVQD (reference sequence). PCR was run on genomic DNA. Amplification of the beta chain CDR3 used 30 forward and 13 reverse multiplex primers. TCRdb re-called the multiplex PCR reads through MiXCR, storing one row per CDR3 protein. The sample includes about 250,000 distinct CDR3 sequences, 45% to 60% of them seen just once. Sequencing was performed on peripheral blood mononuclear cells (PBMCs). This sequence joins TRBV10-1 and TRBJ2-3, with 7 nucleotides matching TRBD1. The source of this sequence is a man in his late teens or twenties with type 2 diabetes. The CDR3 region is CASSEFPLDRLDTQYF. CDR3 coding DNA: TGCGCCAGCAGTGAGTTCCCCCTGGACAGGTTAGATACGCAGTATTTT.